The TCR beta chain under discussion was sequenced for a study of Graves' ophthalmopathy and Graves' hyperthyroidism. General study points: For predicting ophthalmopathy progression, the model had 70.59% sensitivity and 72% to 85% specificity. Blood also contained most of the expanded thyroid clonotypes above 0.001 frequency.

The TCR beta CDR3 regions underwent amplification from RNA transcripts. RT-PCR with HTBI primers came first, then second-round multiplex PCR. TCRdb re-derived calls from the multiplex PCR reads in MiXCR, one entry per CDR3 protein. Of over 650,000 distinct CDR3 sequences in the sample, about 38% were seen once. Regarding this clonotype: As yet, its antigen is unknown.

Germline CDR1 is SNHLY and CDR2 is FYNNEI. CDR3 length equals 12 residues. CAS ≥3, NOSPECS ≥4, moderate-to-severe activity and duration under 3 months marked donors with ophthalmopathy. Pregnancy or lactation, uncontrolled infections and other autoimmune diseases were grounds for excluding patients. V usage is TRBV2 and J usage is TRBJ2-7, with D perhaps matching TRBD2 (6 bases). The end of the DNA is better explained by TRBJ2-1, so the J call may be wrong. This receptor was obtained from an adult man with Graves' ophthalmopathy. Sequenced input: peripheral blood. The CDR3, as DNA: TGTGCCAGCAGTTACGCGGGAAGTGAGCAGTTCTTC. Translated: CASSYAGSEQFF.